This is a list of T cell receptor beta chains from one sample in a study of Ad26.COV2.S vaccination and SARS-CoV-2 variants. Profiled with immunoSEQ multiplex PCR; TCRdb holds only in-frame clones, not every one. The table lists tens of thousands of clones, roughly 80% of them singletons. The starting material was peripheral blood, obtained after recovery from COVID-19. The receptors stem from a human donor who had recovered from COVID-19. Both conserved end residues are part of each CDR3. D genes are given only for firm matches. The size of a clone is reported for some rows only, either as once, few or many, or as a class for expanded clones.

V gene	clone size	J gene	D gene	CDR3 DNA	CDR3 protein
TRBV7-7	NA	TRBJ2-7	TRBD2	TGTGCCAGCAGCCCTGCTAGCGGGTCTTCCTACGAGCAGTACTTC	CASSPASGSSYEQYF
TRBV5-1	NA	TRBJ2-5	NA	TGCGCCAGCAGCTTGGAACAGCCCGAAAAGTACTTC	CASSLEQPEKYF
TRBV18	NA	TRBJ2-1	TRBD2	TGTGCCAGCTCACCGCCTAGCGGGGACTCCTACAATGAGCAGTTCTTC	CASSPPSGDSYNEQFF
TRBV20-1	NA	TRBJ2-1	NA	TGCAGTGCTAGTGCGGCTTTATCCTACAATGAGCAGTTCTTC	CSASAALSYNEQFF
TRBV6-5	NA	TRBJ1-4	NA	TGTGCCAGCCTGGACAAAGGATTTAGTAATGAAAAACTGTTTTTT	CASLDKGFSNEKLFF
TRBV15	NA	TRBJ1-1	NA	TGTGCCACCAGCAGAGATACGTCCGCAGCTTTCTTT	CATSRDTSAAFF
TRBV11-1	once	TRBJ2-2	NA	TGTGCCAGCAGCTTAACAGATAACACCGGGGAGCTGTTTTTT	CASSLTDNTGELFF
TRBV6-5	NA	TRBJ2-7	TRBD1	TGTGCCAGCAGTTACTCCCGGGGACAGCTCTACGAGCAGTACTTC	CASSYSRGQLYEQYF
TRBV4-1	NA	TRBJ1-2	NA	TGCGCCAGCAGCCAAGATCTAAGGGTCCATTCCCCTAACTATGGCTACACCTTC	CASSQDLRVHSPNYGYTF
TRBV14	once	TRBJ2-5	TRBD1	TGTGCCAGCAGCCCGAGGACAGGGGCGAAAGAGACCCAGTACTTC	CASSPRTGAKETQYF
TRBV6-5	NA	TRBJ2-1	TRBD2	TGTGCCAGCAGCCCCGGGGTAGCGGGGGACAATGAGCAGTTCTTC	CASSPGVAGDNEQFF
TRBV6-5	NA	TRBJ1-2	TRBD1	TGTGCCAGTTACACAGGGGGTAGACTCTATGGCTACACCTTC	CASYTGGRLYGYTF
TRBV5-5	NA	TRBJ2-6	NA	TGTGCCAGCAGCTTGAGTGTAACCTCTGGGGCCAACGTCCTGACTTTC	CASSLSVTSGANVLTF
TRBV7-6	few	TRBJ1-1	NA	TGTGCCAGCAGTAGCCCCCGGGCGGGGAACACTGAAGCTTTCTTT	CASSSPRAGNTEAFF
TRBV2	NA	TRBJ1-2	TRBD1	TGTGCCAGCAGTCGGGACAGGGGGGACTATGGCTACACCTTC	CASSRDRGDYGYTF
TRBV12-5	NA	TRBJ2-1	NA	TGTGCTAGCCGCCAAGCGGACTACTACAATGAGCAGTTCTTC	CASRQADYYNEQFF
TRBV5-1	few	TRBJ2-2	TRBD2	TGCGCCAGCAGCATGACTAGCGGGGGAACCGGGGAGCTGTTTTTT	CASSMTSGGTGELFF
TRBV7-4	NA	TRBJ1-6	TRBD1	TGTGCCCCCTGGGGGGACAGGGACCCTAATTCACCCCTCCACTTT	CAPWGDRDPNSPLHF
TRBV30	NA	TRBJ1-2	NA	TGTGCCTGGAGACTTGGGGCTTTTGATGGCTACACCTTC	CAWRLGAFDGYTF
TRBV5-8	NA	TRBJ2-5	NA	TGTGCCAGCAGCTTGTACAGGAATATACAAGAGACCCAGTACTTC	CASSLYRNIQETQYF
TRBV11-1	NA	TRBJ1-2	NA	TGTGCCAGCAGCTCCAGGGGCGAACTCTATGGCTACACCTTC	CASSSRGELYGYTF
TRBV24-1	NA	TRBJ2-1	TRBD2	TGTGCCACCGGTTCGGGCGGGAGGGGGAATGAGCAGTTCTTC	CATGSGGRGNEQFF
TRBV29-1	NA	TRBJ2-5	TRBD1	TGCAGTGGGGACAGGGCGGACCAAGAGACCCAGTACTTC	CSGDRADQETQYF